The subject of this entry is one T cell receptor beta chain. Its antigen is not identified. The V and J ends lost 2 bases and 12 bases, in that order; junction bases with no gene match: 15. Germline CDR1 and CDR2: MNHEY and SVGAGI. The CDR3 has 16 residues. General study findings and limits: Tumor memory CD4+ T cell TCR gene usage was found to cluster with blood and lymph node memory CD4+ cells and with lymph node naive CD4+ cells.

TCRdb fed the 5' RACE reads into MiXCR, producing one record per CDR3 protein. The sample consists of tens of thousands of distinct CDR3 sequences, approximately 23% of them appearing once. The receptor was derived from a female donor with breast cancer. The sample was tumor-infiltrating naive CD4+ T cells sorted from the breast tumor. The subset is: naive CD4+ T cells, CD4+CD45RA+CD25-. This chain uses TRBV6-5 with TRBJ2-1, with TRBD2 matching over 8 bases. The CDR3 spells CASSYTLTGTSMGQFF. In DNA, the CDR3 is TGTGCCAGCAGTTACACCCTGACCGGGACTAGTATGGGGCAGTTCTTC.